A single T cell receptor (beta chain) is shown here with its context. This clonotype has just a few counts. What antigen it recognizes has not been identified. It has no much larger one-base neighbor in the sample; base qualities were not kept. The method was 5' RACE. Sequencing was carried out with an Illumina HiSeq 2000. Template switching introduced a universal primer binding site; the final cDNA contained a unique molecular identifier, enabling accurate counting of TCR cDNA molecules. Specific primers in the conserved constant-segment region were used to synthesize first-strand cDNA for TCR alpha and beta chains. Each cDNA library was double barcoded, with a SMART-Mk sample barcode plus Illumina barcodes, to control for contamination. TruSeq adapter sequences along with Illumina sample barcodes were introduced in two successive PCR steps. Sequencing of the TCR alpha and beta cDNA libraries was done on the Illumina HiSeq platform using custom primers. Processing in the source paper ran as follows. MiGEC was used to process raw reads and extract unique molecular identifiers, and MiXCR was used to find CDR3 positions. Recombination models were inferred per individual with the repgenHMM and IGoR tools using an EM algorithm. Shared clonotypes were analyzed with the tcR package in R, and sharing was normalized by the product of cloneset sizes. To study raw recombination without the effects of thymic and clonal selection, out-of-frame nonproductive sequences were analyzed. TCRdb handled the public reads itself, with Q25 trimming in fastp and clone calling in MiXCR, and kept productive beta chains. Rows matching on CDR3 protein sequence are summarized as one entry with the most common DNA and genes. TCRdb assigned the V and J calls; the authors' analysis was not used. The sample table shows approximately 700,000 distinct CDR3 sequences, and 6.1% are seen once. The ten largest clones take up approximately 1.6% of the sample.

This sample is drawn from a study of identical twins listed by TCRdb under 2016. With regard to the full study: To test whether fetal clonotypes persist, the study used deep sequencing on TCR alpha and beta repertoires from monozygotic twins, unrelated adults of various ages, and cord blood. Replicate twin experiments were performed at different times using different library preparation protocols to rule out contamination.

What the work shows at the level of the full study, not this receptor alone: Fewer insertions were carried by abundant cord blood beta clonotypes, a similar but weaker trend appeared in young adult naive repertoires, and no such trend appeared in memory repertoires. Because the same donors could not be followed over many years, the conclusions relied on cross-sectional statistical analysis. A weaker excess of twin sharing was found in beta out-of-frame sequences because the signal-to-noise ratio was lowered by fewer shared sequences. Zero-insertion analyses could be partly confounded by invariant T cells such as MAIT and iNKT, although diverse VJ usage argued against such confounding for most clonotypes. In monozygotic twins, recombination models systematically underestimated out-of-frame TCR alpha sharing, but the models matched the sharing seen between unrelated individuals. Compared with coincidental sharing between unrelated individuals, an excess of low generation-probability sequences was observed among out-of-frame TCR alpha sequences shared between twins.

Every donor in the study was a healthy Caucasian. The researchers also sequenced three unrelated adults who were not twins: a male aged 18 to 30, a male aged 50 to 60, and a female aged 50 to 60. Miltenyi CD45RO+ enrichment and human naive T-cell isolation kits were used to isolate memory (CD45RO+) and naive T cells from PBMC. The source material was naive T cells sorted from blood. The sample's cell subset or site, from its label and the paper: cells isolated with a human naive T-cell isolation kit. The receptor comes from a man aged 18 to 35 in good health.

The CDR3 loop reads CASSLRGGSTGELFF. The DNA reads as follows: TGTGCCAGCAGCTTACGAGGGGGTTCCACCGGGGAGCTGTTTTTT. The sequence is built from TRBV7-3 and TRBJ2-2, with TRBD1 perhaps the D gene, on 6 matching bases. Between the V and J ends, shortened by 2 bases and 4 bases respectively, the junction contains 11 bases. Reading the germline V gene gives CDR1 SGHTA and CDR2 FQGTGA. The CDR3 holds 15 amino acids from the cysteine to the phenylalanine. The kept DNA is CDR3 alone, 45 bases in frame from the first base.